The 12 T cell receptor beta chains presented below share a single source sample, sequenced in a study of T cell responses to AZD1222 COVID-19 vaccine. The assay was immunoSEQ multiplex PCR, and TCRdb's table has in-frame clones only and misses some. The table shows about 180,000 clones, with about 88% occurring only once. The specimen was peripheral blood, collected 28 days after the second AZD1222 dose. These TCRs come from an adult who received the AZD1222 COVID-19 vaccine.

The J gene is TRBJ2-7, the V gene TRBV13; D not certain. CDR3 length: 14 residues. Germline loops: CDR1 PRHDT, CDR2 FYEKMQ (reference sequence). Trimming left V 3 bases short and J 2 bases short, with 11 bases between. CDR3 amino acids: CASSFGVSTYEQYF. The CDR3 DNA follows: TGTGCCAGCAGCTTTGGGGTTTCGACCTACGAGCAGTACTTC.

This chain joins TRBV4-3 and TRBJ2-3; D gene ambiguous. CDR1 and CDR2 (germline): LGHNA, YSLEER. V was pared by 0 bases and J by 8 bases, with 9 bases between. This CDR3 is built from 13 residues. The CDR3 region has the DNA TGCGCCAGCAGCCAAGAATCTGGTGTTACGCAGTATTTT. Its protein is CASSQESGVTQYF.

The chain is built from TRBV5-1 and TRBJ2-7; D is unresolved. The V gene's germline CDR1 is SGHRS and CDR2 YFSETQ. The CDR3 runs to 14 residues. The V gene lost 8 bases and the J gene lost 0 bases, with 15 bases spanning the gap. Here the CDR3 DNA reads TGCGCCAGTGCTTTGGCGGAGAGCTCCTACGAGCAGTACTTC. This gives the protein CASALAESSYEQYF.

The genes are TRBV5-8 and TRBJ1-2; D is perhaps TRBD1 (6 bases). The CDR3 runs to 15 residues. Germline V lookup: CDR1 SGHTS, CDR2 YDEGEE. V lost 4 bases to trimming and J lost 3 bases, with 16 bases between them. The CDR3 nucleotides read TGTGCCAGCAGCCGCCCGGGGGGGGCGGACTATGGCTACACCTTC. It is translated as CASSRPGGADYGYTF.

The CDR3 nucleotides read TGTGCCAGCAGCTTAGCGGGGACAGGTATGGGGCAGTTCTTC. Protein sequence: CASSLAGTGMGQFF. V and J are TRBV7-2 and TRBJ2-1; 8 bases fit TRBD1. This CDR3 spans 14 amino acids. With 0 bases clipped from V and 12 bases from J, the junction kept 7 bases outside the gene matches. CDR1 SGHTA and CDR2 FQGNSA come from the germline V gene.

J is TRBJ1-1 and V is TRBV5-8; a possible D gene is TRBD1 (5 bases). V lost 1 base, J lost 3 bases, and 7 bases lay in between. This CDR3 spans 13 amino acids. Germline loops: CDR1 SGHTS, CDR2 YDEGEE. The CDR3 sequence: CASSLSRDTEAFF. The CDR3 DNA sequence: TGTGCCAGCAGCTTGAGCAGGGACACTGAAGCTTTCTTT.

This clone has a single count. This chain links TRBV5-4 with TRBJ1-4; D gene unclear. CDR3 length: 14 amino acids. Trimming removed 4 bases from V and 8 bases from J, with 15 bases in between. Germline V CDR1 and CDR2: SGHNT, YYREEE (reference sequence). The CDR3 nucleotides read TGTGCCAGCAGCCCAACCGAGGGTGGCGAAAAACTGTTTTTT. This encodes CASSPTEGGEKLFF.

This rearrangement joins TRBV19 to TRBJ2-2, with TRBD2 matching 7 bases. The J segment lost 3 bases and the V segment lost 7 bases, leaving 8 bases of the junction unmatched. CDR1 and CDR2 from the germline V gene are LNHDA and SQIVND (reference sequence). The CDR3 length is 15 residues. CDR3 region: CASIWAGADTGELFF. CDR3 in DNA: TGTGCCAGTATTTGGGCGGGAGCCGACACCGGGGAGCTGTTTTTT.

The rearrangement joins TRBV28 to TRBJ2-1; D is unclear. The germline V gene has CDR1 MDHEN and CDR2 SYDVKM. Trimming pared 8 bases from V and 0 bases from J, leaving 14 bases between. The CDR3 length is 15 residues. The CDR3 DNA sequence: TGTGCCAGCCGCCTTTCCATTCACTCCTACAATGAGCAGTTCTTC. Its translation is CASRLSIHSYNEQFF.

V is TRBV28 and J is TRBJ1-1; D gene ambiguous. The CDR3 length is 14 residues. Trimming pared 3 bases from V and 6 bases from J, leaving 14 bases between. Germline-derived CDR1 and CDR2 are MDHEN and SYDVKM. The DNA for the CDR3 is TGTGCCAGCAGTTTCGGAGGGAACGTCGCTGAAGCTTTCTTT. Its translation: CASSFGGNVAEAFF.

This chain joins TRBV19 and TRBJ2-7; TRBD2 aligns across 8 bases. The germline V gene has CDR1 LNHDA and CDR2 SQIVND (reference sequence). Unmatched junction bases numbered 11, after V lost 7 bases and J lost 3 bases. The CDR3 runs to 15 residues. CDR3 coding DNA: TGTGCCAGTACGGAGAGTGGGCTAGCGGGCTACGAGCAGTACTTC. Protein sequence: CASTESGLAGYEQYF.

This clone was counted a few times. The rearrangement joins TRBV27 to TRBJ2-2; 10 bases map to TRBD1. CDR3 length: 20 residues. J lost 6 bases, V lost 5 bases, and 21 bases had no gene match. Germline V lookup: CDR1 MNHEY, CDR2 SMNVEV (reference sequence). CDR3 sequence (DNA): TGTGCCAGCAGTCTAGAAGGACAGGGGGTTGTTAGCGGGATCTCCGGGGAGCTGTTTTTT. It is translated as CASSLEGQGVVSGISGELFF.